The rows below give T cell receptor beta chains drawn from one sample of a study of OX40 agonist ivuxolimab in advanced cancers. Some clones are missing from TCRdb's copy, which holds only in-frame ones; the method was immunoSEQ multiplex PCR. This table has about 77,000 clones, more than 80% appearing once. Here the sequenced sample was CD4+ or CD8+ T cells sorted from blood, taken in a trial of the OX40 agonist ivuxolimab. These TCRs come from an adult with an advanced solid tumor such as melanoma, head and neck, liver or kidney cancer. Both conserved end residues are part of each CDR3. The D gene is left open where the match is weak. A clone size is listed for some rows: how often the clone was seen (once, few, many), or a class if it is expanded.

D	size	J	V	CDR3	DNA
TRBD2	NA	TRBJ2-1	TRBV5-4	CASSLGGAGDYNEQFF	TGTGCCAGCAGCTTGGGCGGAGCGGGAGACTACAATGAGCAGTTCTTC
TRBD1	NA	TRBJ1-2	TRBV11-2	CASSVTGGKGSENTF	TGTGCCAGCAGCGTCACAGGGGGTAAGGGGAGCGAAAACACCTTC
TRBD2	NA	TRBJ2-1	TRBV6-7	CASSLRLAGVWNEQFF	TGTGCCAGCAGTTTAAGACTAGCGGGAGTGTGGAATGAGCAGTTCTTC
NA	NA	TRBJ1-2	TRBV9	CASSVVRDPIGYTF	TGTGCCAGCAGCGTAGTAAGGGACCCGATTGGCTACACCTTC
TRBD2	once	TRBJ2-3	TRBV5-4	CASSTSGSPSDTQYF	TGTGCCAGCAGCACTAGCGGGAGTCCCTCAGATACGCAGTATTTT
NA	NA	TRBJ2-3	TRBV7-8	CASKTGGTDTQYF	TGTGCCAGCAAAACAGGAGGCACAGATACGCAGTATTTT
NA	NA	TRBJ2-5	TRBV7-9	CASSFLGGRVETQYF	TGTGCCAGCAGCTTCCTCGGGGGGCGCGTGGAGACCCAGTACTTC
TRBD2	once	TRBJ2-7	TRBV19	CASSTTSGGAYEQYF	TGTGCCAGTAGTACGACTAGCGGAGGGGCCTACGAGCAGTACTTC
TRBD2	NA	TRBJ2-2	TRBV5-1	CASSLDRGLAGAYTGELFF	TGCGCCAGCAGCTTGGACAGGGGCCTAGCGGGAGCCTACACCGGGGAGCTGTTTTTT
NA	NA	TRBJ1-1	TRBV2	CASTPRRADTEAFF	TGTGCCAGCACCCCAAGGAGGGCCGACACTGAAGCTTTCTTT
NA	NA	TRBJ2-2	TRBV18	CASSTTLGGTGELFF	TGTGCCAGCTCAACAACTCTCGGTGGGACCGGGGAGCTGTTTTTT
NA	NA	TRBJ2-7	TRBV5-1	CASSLEDSTYEQYF	TGCGCCAGCAGCTTGGAGGACAGTACCTACGAGCAGTACTTC
TRBD2	NA	TRBJ2-7	TRBV5-1	CASSLVGRAYEQYF	TGCGCCAGCAGCTTGGTCGGGAGGGCCTACGAGCAGTACTTC
TRBD1	NA	TRBJ1-6	TRBV11-3	CASSLELQGTGASPLHF	TGTGCCAGCAGCTTAGAGCTCCAGGGGACAGGGGCATCACCCCTCCACTTT
NA	NA	TRBJ2-5	TRBV27	CASGEETQYF	TGTGCCAGCGGTGAAGAGACCCAGTACTTC
NA	NA	TRBJ2-7	TRBV28	CASSLWDTSYEQYF	TGTGCCAGCAGTTTGTGGGACACCTCCTACGAGCAGTACTTC
TRBD2	NA	TRBJ2-7	TRBV6-4	CASIASGKTYEQYF	TGTGCCAGCATCGCTAGCGGGAAAACCTACGAGCAGTACTTC
NA	NA	TRBJ2-1	TRBV18	CASSPRVGVEYNEQFF	TGTGCCAGCTCACCAAGGGTGGGAGTCGAGTACAATGAGCAGTTCTTC
TRBD1	NA	TRBJ1-3	TRBV7-2	CASSRTGQYSGNTIYF	TGTGCCAGCAGTAGGACAGGGCAATACTCTGGAAACACCATATATTTT
NA	once	TRBJ1-1	TRBV7-3	CASSLTGRNTEAFF	TGTGCCAGCAGCTTGACCGGGCGGAACACTGAAGCTTTCTTT
TRBD1	NA	TRBJ2-7	TRBV30	CAWETGSGYEQYF	TGTGCCTGGGAGACAGGGAGTGGTTACGAGCAGTACTTC
NA	NA	TRBJ2-2	TRBV4-1	CASSQDRGSLNTGELFF	TGCGCCAGCAGCCAAGATAGAGGGAGCCTCAACACCGGGGAGCTGTTTTTT
NA	NA	TRBJ2-7	TRBV15	CATPGQYF	TGTGCCACCCCAGGGCAGTACTTC
NA	NA	TRBJ2-3	TRBV2	CASSRGAPPDTQYF	TGTGCCAGCAGCCGGGGCGCACCACCAGATACGCAGTATTTT